These T cell receptor beta chains were read from a single sample in a study of CD8 T cells in Susac syndrome. TCRdb reanalysed the immunoSEQ multiplex PCR reads using MiXCR and keeps one entry per CDR3 protein. Here the sample spans some 190,000 distinct CDR3 sequences, about 95% being singletons. Sequences were obtained from CD4+ T cells from PBMCs. These TCRs come from a human donor in good health. Both conserved end residues are part of each CDR3. The D gene is left open where the match is weak. Clone size is given for some rows only: seen once, a few or many times, or a class if the clone is expanded.

clone size	V gene	D gene	CDR3 length	J gene	CDR3 protein	CDR3 DNA
NA	TRBV6-6	NA	15	TRBJ2-5	CASSYSSGSGETQYF	TGTGCCAGCAGTTACTCGTCCGGGAGCGGGGAGACCCAGTACTTC
NA	TRBV29-1	NA	11	TRBJ2-3	CSVYRTDTQYF	TGCAGCGTTTACAGAACAGATACGCAGTATTTT
NA	TRBV3-1	NA	12	TRBJ1-5	CASSQERGPQHF	TGTGCCAGCAGCCAAGAACGCGGGCCCCAGCATTTT
NA	TRBV7-8	TRBD2	18	TRBJ2-3	CASSFYAGTSGFTDTQYF	TGTGCCAGCAGCTTTTATGCCGGGACTAGCGGATTCACAGATACGCAGTATTTT
once	TRBV20-1	NA	14	TRBJ2-7	CSARDPGGSYEQYF	TGCAGTGCTAGGGATCCCGGGGGCTCCTACGAGCAGTACTTC
NA	TRBV14	NA	15	TRBJ2-2	CASSPLNLNTGELFF	TGTGCCAGCAGCCCTTTGAATCTGAACACCGGGGAGCTGTTTTTT
NA	TRBV28	NA	13	TRBJ2-7	CASSLTGMYEQYF	TGTGCCAGCAGTTTAACGGGGATGTACGAGCAGTACTTC
NA	TRBV5-1	TRBD2	15	TRBJ2-1	CASRETSGDYNEQFF	TGCGCCAGCAGGGAGACTAGCGGAGATTACAATGAGCAGTTCTTC
NA	TRBV20-1	TRBD1	15	TRBJ2-7	CSANPGDRGTYEQYF	TGCAGTGCTAACCCAGGAGACAGGGGGACCTACGAGCAGTACTTC
NA	TRBV27	NA	13	TRBJ1-1	CASSLSGDTEAFF	TGTGCCAGCAGTTTATCAGGGGACACTGAAGCTTTCTTT
NA	TRBV27	TRBD2	14	TRBJ2-7	CASSPGLAGPLQYF	TGTGCCAGCAGTCCGGGACTAGCGGGCCCACTGCAGTACTTC
NA	TRBV5-6	NA	11	TRBJ1-1	CASSLRGNAFF	TGTGCCAGCAGCTTGAGGGGAAATGCTTTCTTT
NA	TRBV9	NA	13	TRBJ2-3	CASGGHTADTQYF	TGTGCCAGCGGGGGACATACTGCAGATACGCAGTATTTT
NA	TRBV20-1	NA	15	TRBJ1-1	CSASVANLFGTEAFF	TGCAGTGCTAGTGTGGCCAACCTATTCGGCACTGAAGCTTTCTTT
NA	TRBV4-3	NA	14	TRBJ2-1	CASSQVHGSNEQFF	TGCGCCAGCAGCCAAGTTCACGGATCCAATGAGCAGTTCTTC
NA	TRBV20-1	TRBD1	13	TRBJ2-3	CSARYRGTDTQYF	TGCAGTGCTAGATACAGGGGTACAGATACGCAGTATTTT
once	TRBV20-1	NA	11	TRBJ1-2	CSAHVRRGYTF	TGCAGTGCCCACGTAAGGAGGGGCTACACCTTC
once	TRBV6-2/TRBV6-3	NA	13	TRBJ2-7	CASSYKWNYEQYF	TGTGCCAGCAGTTATAAATGGAACTACGAGCAGTACTTC
NA	TRBV20-1	NA	11	TRBJ2-5	CSARDRRAQYF	TGCAGTGCTAGAGATAGGCGGGCCCAGTACTTC
NA	TRBV27	TRBD1	18	TRBJ2-1	CASSSLGTGGAVYNEQFF	TGTGCCAGCAGTTCCCTCGGGACAGGGGGCGCAGTGTACAATGAGCAGTTCTTC
once	TRBV3-1	NA	14	TRBJ2-2	CASSQGPISGELFF	TGTGCCAGCAGCCAAGGCCCTATCTCCGGGGAGCTGTTTTTT
NA	TRBV6-1	NA	17	TRBJ1-5	CASRWGAGIDSNQPQHF	TGTGCCAGCAGATGGGGGGCAGGGATAGATAGCAATCAGCCCCAGCATTTT
NA	TRBV7-2	TRBD2	14	TRBJ2-7	CASSLDGSGVEQYF	TGTGCCAGCAGTTTAGACGGTAGCGGGGTAGAGCAGTACTTC